This T cell receptor beta chain stems from a study of cytomegalovirus exposure and HLA in healthy donors. The overall study: Of 398 genotyped donors, approximately 84% clustered with self-reported Caucasian donors.

Study-wide results and caveats: Among TCR beta chains of equal frequency, HLA-associated ones were more clonally expanded in a later analysis. Cytomegalovirus-associated TCR beta chains were listed, numbering some 150. For most TCR beta V segments, an earlier analysis put the productive rate at about 90% or about 30% of the time.

The study ran its PCR with 60 Vbeta and 13 Jbeta primers. Using immunoSEQ multiplex PCR, the repertoire was profiled, and TCRdb retains in-frame clones only, with some absent. Of about 190,000 clones in the sample, 65% to 85% are singletons; the top ten hold around 1.6%. This clone was found a few times. Antigen specificity is unknown. Between the trimmed V and J ends, which lost 3 bases and 2 bases, there was a span of 11 bases. The CDR3 extends over 14 amino acids. CDR1 MDHEN and CDR2 SYDVKM come from the germline V gene. Sequenced: PBMCs. The rearrangement uses TRBV28 and TRBJ2-7; possibly TRBD2 for D (5 bases). This receptor was taken from a woman aged 18-29 years in good health and CMV-seronegative. This chain's CDR3 is CASSFLGGAYEQYF. The DNA of the CDR3 is TGTGCCAGCAGTTTCCTAGGAGGCGCCTACGAGCAGTACTTC.